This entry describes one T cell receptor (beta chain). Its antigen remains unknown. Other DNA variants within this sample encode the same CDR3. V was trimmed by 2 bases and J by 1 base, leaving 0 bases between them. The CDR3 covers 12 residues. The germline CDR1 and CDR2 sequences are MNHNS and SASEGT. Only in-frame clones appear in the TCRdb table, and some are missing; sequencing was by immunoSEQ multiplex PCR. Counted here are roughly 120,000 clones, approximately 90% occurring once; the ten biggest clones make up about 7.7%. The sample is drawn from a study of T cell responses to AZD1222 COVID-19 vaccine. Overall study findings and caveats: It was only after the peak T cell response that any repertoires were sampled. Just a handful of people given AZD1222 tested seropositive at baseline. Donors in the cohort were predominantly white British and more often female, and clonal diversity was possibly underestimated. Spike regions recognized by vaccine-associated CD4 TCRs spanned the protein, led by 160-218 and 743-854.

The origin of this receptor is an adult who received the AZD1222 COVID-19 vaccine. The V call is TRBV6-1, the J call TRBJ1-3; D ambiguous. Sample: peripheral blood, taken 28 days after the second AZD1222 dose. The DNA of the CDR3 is TGTGCCAGCAGTGAATCTGGAAACACCATATATTTT. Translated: CASSESGNTIYF.